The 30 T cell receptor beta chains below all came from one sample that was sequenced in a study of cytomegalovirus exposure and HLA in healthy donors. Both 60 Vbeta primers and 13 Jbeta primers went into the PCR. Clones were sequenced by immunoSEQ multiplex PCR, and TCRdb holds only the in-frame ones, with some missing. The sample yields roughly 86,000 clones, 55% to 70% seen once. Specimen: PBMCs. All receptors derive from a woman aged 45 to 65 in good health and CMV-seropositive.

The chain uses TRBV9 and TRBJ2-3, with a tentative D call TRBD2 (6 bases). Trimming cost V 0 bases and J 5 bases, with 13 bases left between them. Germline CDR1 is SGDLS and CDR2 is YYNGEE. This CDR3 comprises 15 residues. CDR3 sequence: CASSVGWREEDTQYF. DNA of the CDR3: TGTGCCAGCAGCGTAGGTTGGAGGGAAGAAGATACGCAGTATTTT.

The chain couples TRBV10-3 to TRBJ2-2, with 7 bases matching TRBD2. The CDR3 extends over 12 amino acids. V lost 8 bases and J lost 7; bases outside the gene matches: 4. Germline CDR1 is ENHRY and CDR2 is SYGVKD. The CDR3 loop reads CAISGGGGELFF. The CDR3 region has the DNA TGTGCCATCTCAGGCGGGGGCGGGGAGCTGTTTTTT.

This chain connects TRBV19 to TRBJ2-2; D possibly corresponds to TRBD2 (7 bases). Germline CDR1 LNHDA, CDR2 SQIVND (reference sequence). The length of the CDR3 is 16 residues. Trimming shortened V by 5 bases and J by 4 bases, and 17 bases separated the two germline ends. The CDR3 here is CASSGLAGAGTGELFF. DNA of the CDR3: TGTGCCAGTAGTGGCCTGGCGGGGGCCGGCACCGGGGAGCTGTTTTTT.

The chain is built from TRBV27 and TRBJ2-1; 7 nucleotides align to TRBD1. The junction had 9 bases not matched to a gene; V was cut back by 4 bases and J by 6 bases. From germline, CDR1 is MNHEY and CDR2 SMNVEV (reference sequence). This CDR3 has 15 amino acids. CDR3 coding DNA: TGTGCCAGCAGTTATACAGGGGTTTGGGGCAATGAGCAGTTCTTC. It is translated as CASSYTGVWGNEQFF.

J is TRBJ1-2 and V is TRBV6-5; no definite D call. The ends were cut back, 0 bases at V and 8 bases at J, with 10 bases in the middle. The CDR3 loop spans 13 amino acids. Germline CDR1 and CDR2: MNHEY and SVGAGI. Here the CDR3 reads CASSYSAGGGYTF. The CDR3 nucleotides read TGTGCCAGCAGTTACTCGGCGGGTGGCGGCTACACCTTC.

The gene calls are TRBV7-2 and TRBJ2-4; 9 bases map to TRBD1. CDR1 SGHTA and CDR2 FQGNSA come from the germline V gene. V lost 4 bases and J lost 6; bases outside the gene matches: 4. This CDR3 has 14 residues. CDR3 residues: CASSSAGQGNIQYF. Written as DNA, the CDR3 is TGTGCCAGCAGCTCGGCGGGACAGGGAAACATTCAGTACTTC.

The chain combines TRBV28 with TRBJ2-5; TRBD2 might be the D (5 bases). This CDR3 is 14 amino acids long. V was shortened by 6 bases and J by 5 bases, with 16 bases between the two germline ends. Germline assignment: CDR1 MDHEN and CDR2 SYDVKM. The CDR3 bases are TGTGCCAGCAGCCACCGCGGGTGGGAGGAGACCCAGTACTTC. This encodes CASSHRGWEETQYF.

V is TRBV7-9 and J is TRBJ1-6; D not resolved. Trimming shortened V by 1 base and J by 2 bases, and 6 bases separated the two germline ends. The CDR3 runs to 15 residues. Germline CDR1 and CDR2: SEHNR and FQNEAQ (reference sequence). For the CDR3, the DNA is TGTGCCAGCAGCTTAGATGAGGCCTATAATTCACCCCTCCACTTT. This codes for CASSLDEAYNSPLHF.

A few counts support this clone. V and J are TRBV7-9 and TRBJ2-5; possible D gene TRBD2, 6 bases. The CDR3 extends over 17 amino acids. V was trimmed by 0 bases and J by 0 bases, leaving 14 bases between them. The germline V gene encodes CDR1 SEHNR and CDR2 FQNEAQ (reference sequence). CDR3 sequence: CASSLAQDYTYQETQYF. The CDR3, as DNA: TGTGCCAGCAGCTTAGCCCAGGACTACACGTACCAAGAGACCCAGTACTTC.

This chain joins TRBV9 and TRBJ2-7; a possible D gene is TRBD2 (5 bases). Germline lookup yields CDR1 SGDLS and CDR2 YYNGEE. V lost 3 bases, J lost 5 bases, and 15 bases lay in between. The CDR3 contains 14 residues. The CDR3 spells CASSASPTRDEQYF. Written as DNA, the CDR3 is TGTGCCAGCAGCGCCTCACCCACTAGGGACGAGCAGTACTTC.

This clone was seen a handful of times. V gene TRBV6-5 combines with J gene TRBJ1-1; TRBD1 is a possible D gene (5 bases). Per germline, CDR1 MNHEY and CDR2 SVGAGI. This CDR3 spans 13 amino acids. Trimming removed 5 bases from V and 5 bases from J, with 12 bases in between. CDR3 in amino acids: CASSEVRVTEAFF. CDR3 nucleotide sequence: TGTGCCAGCAGTGAAGTCAGGGTAACTGAAGCTTTCTTT.

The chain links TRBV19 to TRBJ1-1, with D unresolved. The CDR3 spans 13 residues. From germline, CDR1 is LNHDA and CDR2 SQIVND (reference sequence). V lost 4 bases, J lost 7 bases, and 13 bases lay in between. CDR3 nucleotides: TGTGCCAGTAGTACCTACATCGGGGATGAAGCTTTCTTT. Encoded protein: CASSTYIGDEAFF.

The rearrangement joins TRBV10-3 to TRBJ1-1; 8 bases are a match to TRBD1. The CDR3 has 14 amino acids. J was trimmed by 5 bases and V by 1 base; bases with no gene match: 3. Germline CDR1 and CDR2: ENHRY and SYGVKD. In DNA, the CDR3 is TGTGCCATCAGTGAGTTCACAGGGGGGACTGAAGCTTTCTTT. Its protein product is CAISEFTGGTEAFF.

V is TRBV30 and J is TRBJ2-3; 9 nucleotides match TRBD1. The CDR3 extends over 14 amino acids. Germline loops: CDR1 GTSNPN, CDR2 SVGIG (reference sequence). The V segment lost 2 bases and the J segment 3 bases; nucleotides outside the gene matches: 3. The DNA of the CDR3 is TGTGCCTGGAGTCAAGGACAGGGGACAGATACGCAGTATTTT. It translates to CAWSQGQGTDTQYF.

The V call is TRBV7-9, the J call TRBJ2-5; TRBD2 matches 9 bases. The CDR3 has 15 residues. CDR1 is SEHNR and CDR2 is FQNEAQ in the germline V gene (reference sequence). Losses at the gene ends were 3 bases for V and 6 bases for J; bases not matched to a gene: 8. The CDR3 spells CASSFSGGPQKTQYF. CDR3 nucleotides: TGTGCCAGCAGCTTTAGCGGGGGCCCCCAGAAGACCCAGTACTTC.

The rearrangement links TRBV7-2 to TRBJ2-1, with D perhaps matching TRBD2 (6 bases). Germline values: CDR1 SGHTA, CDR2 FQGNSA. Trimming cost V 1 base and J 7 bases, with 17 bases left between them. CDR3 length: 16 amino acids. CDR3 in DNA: TGTGCCAGCAGCTTAGGGGTGGGGGAGGCCCGTAATGAGCAGTTCTTC. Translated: CASSLGVGEARNEQFF. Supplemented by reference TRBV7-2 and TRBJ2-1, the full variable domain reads GAGVSQSPSNKVTEKGKDVELRCDPISGHTALYWYRQSLGQGLEFLIYFQGNSAPDKSGLPSDRFSAERTGGSVSTLTIQRTQQEDSAVYLCASSLGVGEARNEQFFGPGTRLTVL.

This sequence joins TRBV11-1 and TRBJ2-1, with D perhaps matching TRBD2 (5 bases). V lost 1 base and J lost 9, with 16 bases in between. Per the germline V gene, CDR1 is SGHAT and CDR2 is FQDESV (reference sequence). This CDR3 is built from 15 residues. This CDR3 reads CASSLVPDPGSEQFF. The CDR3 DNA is TGTGCCAGCAGCTTAGTCCCCGATCCGGGGTCTGAGCAGTTCTTC.

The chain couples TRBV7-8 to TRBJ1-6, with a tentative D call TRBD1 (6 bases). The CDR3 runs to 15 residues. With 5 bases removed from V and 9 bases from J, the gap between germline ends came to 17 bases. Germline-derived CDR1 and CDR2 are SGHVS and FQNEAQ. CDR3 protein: CASSPTQGPSSPLHF. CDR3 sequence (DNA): TGTGCCAGCAGCCCAACGCAGGGGCCAAGTTCACCCCTCCACTTT.

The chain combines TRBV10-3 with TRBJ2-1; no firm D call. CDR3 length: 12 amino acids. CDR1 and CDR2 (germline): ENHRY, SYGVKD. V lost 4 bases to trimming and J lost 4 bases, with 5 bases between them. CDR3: CAISAEYNEQFF. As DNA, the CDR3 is TGTGCCATCAGTGCAGAATACAATGAGCAGTTCTTC.

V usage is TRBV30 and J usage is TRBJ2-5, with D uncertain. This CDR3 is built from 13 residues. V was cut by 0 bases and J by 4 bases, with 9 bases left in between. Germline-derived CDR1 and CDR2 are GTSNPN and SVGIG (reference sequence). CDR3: CAWSVVNGETQYF. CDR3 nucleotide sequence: TGTGCCTGGAGTGTAGTAAACGGAGAGACCCAGTACTTC. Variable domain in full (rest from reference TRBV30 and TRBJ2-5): SQTIHQWPATLVQPVGSPLSLECTVEGTSNPNLYWYRQAAGRGLQLLFYSVGIGQISSEVPQNLSASRPQDRQFILSSKKLLLSDSGFYLCAWSVVNGETQYFGPGTRLLVL.

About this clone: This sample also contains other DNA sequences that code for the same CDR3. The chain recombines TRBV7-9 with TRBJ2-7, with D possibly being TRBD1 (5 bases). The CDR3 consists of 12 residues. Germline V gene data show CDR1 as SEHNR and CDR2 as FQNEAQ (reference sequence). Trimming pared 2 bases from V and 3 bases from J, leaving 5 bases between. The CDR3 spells CASSLQGYEQYF. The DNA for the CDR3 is TGTGCCAGCAGCTTACAGGGCTACGAGCAGTACTTC.

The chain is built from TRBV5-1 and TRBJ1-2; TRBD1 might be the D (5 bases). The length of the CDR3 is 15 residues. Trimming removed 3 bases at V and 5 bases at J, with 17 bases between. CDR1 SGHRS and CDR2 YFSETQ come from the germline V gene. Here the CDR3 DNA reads TGCGCCAGCAGCTCGTCGACAGTGGGCGATTATGGCTACACCTTC. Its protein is CASSSSTVGDYGYTF.

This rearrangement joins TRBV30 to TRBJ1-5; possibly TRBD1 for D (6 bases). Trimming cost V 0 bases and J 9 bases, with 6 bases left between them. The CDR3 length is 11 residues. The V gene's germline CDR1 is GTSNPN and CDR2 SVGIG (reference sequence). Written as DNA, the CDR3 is TGTGCCTGGAGTGTAGGGGGGCCCCAGCATTTT. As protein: CAWSVGGPQHF.

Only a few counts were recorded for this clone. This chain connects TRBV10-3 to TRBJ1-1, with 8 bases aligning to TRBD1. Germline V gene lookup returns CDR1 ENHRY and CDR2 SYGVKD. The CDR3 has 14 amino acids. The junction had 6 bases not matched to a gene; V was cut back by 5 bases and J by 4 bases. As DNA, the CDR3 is TGTGCCATCAGTCCCCAGGGGGCGCGCACTGAAGCTTTCTTT. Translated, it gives CAISPQGARTEAFF.

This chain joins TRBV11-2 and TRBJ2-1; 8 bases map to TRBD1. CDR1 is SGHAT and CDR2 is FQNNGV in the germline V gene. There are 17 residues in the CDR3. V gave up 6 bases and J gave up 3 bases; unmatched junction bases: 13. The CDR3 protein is CASRIRGQGNDYNEQFF. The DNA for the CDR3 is TGTGCCAGCAGGATCCGCGGACAGGGAAACGACTACAATGAGCAGTTCTTC.

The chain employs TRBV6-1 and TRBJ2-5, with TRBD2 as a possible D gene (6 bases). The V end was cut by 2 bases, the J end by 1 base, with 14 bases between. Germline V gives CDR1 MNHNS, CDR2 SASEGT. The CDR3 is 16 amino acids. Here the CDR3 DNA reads TGTGCCAGCAGTGAACTGGGGGGAGGCTCCCAAGAGACCCAGTACTTC. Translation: CASSELGGGSQETQYF.

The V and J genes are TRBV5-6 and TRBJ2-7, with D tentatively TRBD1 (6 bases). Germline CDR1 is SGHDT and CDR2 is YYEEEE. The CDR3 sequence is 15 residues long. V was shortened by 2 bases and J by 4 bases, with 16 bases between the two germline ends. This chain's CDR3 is CASSFSGTILYEQYF. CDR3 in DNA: TGTGCCAGCAGCTTTTCCGGGACAATCCTATACGAGCAGTACTTC.

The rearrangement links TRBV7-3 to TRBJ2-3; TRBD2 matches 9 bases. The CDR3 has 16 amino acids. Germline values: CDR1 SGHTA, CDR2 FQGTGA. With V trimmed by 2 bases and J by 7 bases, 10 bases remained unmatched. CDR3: CASSLFPSGVENTQYF. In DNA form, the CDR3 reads TGTGCCAGCAGCTTATTTCCTAGCGGGGTTGAGAATACGCAGTATTTT.

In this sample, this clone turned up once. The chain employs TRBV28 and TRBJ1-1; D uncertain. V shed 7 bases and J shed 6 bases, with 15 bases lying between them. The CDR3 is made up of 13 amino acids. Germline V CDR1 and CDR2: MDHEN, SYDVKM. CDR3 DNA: TGTGCCAGCACTAGATTATTAGTAGCTGAAGCTTTCTTT. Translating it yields CASTRLLVAEAFF.

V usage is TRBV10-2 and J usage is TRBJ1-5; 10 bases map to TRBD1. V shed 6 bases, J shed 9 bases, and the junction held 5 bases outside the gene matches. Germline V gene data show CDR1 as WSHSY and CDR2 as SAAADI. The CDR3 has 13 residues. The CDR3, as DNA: TGCGCCAGCAGGGAACGGGACAGGGGGCCCCAGCATTTT. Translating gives CASRERDRGPQHF.